This T cell receptor (beta chain) stems from a study of T cells in Graves' hyperthyroidism and ophthalmopathy. Template material for amplifying TCR beta CDR3 regions consisted of RNA transcripts. First-round RT-PCR of the TCR CDR3 relied on the HTBI primer set. TCRdb passed the multiplex PCR reads through MiXCR, listing each CDR3 protein once. This table holds fewer than 600,000 distinct CDR3 sequences, over 13% found once. General study results and limits: In validation, the model predicted ophthalmopathy. These predictions came a median roughly seven months before onset.

Absence of ophthalmopathy progression within 18 months defined stable Graves' hyperthyroidism. Germline V gene lookup returns CDR1 MNHEY and CDR2 SMNVEV (reference sequence). There are 14 residues in the CDR3. V was clipped by 6 bases and J by 4 bases; unmatched bases: 3. Many counts were recorded for this clonotype. The antigen remains unidentified. The sample taken for sequencing was blood. This chain joins TRBV27 and TRBJ2-2; TRBD1 aligns across 9 bases. This TCR was recovered from a woman aged 18-35 years with Graves' hyperthyroidism. The CDR3 spells CASRVQGATGELFF. In DNA form, the CDR3 reads TGTGCCAGCAGGGTACAGGGGGCCACCGGGGAGCTGTTTTTT.